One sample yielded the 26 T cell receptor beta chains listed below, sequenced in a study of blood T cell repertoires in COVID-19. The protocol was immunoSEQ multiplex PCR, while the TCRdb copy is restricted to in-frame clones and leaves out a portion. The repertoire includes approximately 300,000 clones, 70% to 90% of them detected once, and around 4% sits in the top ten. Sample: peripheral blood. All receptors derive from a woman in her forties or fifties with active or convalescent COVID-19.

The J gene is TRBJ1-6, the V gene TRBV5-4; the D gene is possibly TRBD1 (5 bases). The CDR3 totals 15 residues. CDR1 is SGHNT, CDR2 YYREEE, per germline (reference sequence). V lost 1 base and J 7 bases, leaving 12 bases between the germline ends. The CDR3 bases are TGTGCCAGCAGCTTGAGGGGCCCTGGCAATTCACCCCTCCACTTT. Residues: CASSLRGPGNSPLHF.

CDR3 DNA sequence: TGTGCCAGCAGCCTGGGACAGAAGAATTCACCCCTCCACTTT. It is translated as CASSLGQKNSPLHF. V gene TRBV7-3 combines with J gene TRBJ1-6, with 7 nucleotides matching TRBD1. In germline, CDR1 is SGHTA, CDR2 FQGTGA. The CDR3 covers 14 residues. J lost 7 bases, V lost 5 bases, and 5 bases had no gene match.

The CDR3 DNA is TGTGCCAGCTCACCAGCGATACAGCCCTATGGCTACACCTTC. It yields the protein CASSPAIQPYGYTF. The chain is built from TRBV18 and TRBJ1-2; D gene uncertain. This CDR3 spans 14 amino acids. V was pared by 2 bases and J by 4 bases, with 11 bases between. The germline gives CDR1 KGHSH, CDR2 LQKENI.

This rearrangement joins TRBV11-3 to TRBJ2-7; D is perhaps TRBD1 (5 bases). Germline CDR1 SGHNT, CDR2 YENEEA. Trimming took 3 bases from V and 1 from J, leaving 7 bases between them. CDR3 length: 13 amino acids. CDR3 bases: TGTGCCAGCAGCTTGTCAGGGTCCTACGAGCAGTACTTC. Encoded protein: CASSLSGSYEQYF.

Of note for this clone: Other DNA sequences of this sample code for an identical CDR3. CDR3 region: CASSGRGSGNTIYF. DNA of the CDR3: TGTGCCAGCAGTGGGAGAGGCAGTGGAAACACCATATATTTT. The genes are TRBV2 and TRBJ1-3; D is unresolved. Germline lookup yields CDR1 SNHLY and CDR2 FYNNEI. Trimming took 4 bases from V and 3 from J, leaving 10 bases between them. CDR3 size: 14 residues.

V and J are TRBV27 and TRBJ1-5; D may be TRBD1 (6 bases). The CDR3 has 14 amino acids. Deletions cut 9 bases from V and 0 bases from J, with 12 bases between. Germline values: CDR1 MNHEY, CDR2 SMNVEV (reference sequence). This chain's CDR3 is CASGQIYSNQPQHF. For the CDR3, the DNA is TGTGCCAGTGGACAGATATATAGCAATCAGCCCCAGCATTTT.

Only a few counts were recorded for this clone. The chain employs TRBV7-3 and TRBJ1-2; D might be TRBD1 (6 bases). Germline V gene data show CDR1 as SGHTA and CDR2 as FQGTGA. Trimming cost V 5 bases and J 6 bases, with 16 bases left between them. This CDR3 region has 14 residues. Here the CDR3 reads CASSPSLQGHGYTF. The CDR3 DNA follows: TGTGCCAGCAGCCCTTCCTTACAGGGACATGGCTACACCTTC.

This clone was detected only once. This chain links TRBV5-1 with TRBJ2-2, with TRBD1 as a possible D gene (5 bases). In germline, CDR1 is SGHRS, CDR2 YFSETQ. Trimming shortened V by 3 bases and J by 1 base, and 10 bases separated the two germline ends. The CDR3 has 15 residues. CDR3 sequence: CASSSVQGNTGELFF. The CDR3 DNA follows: TGCGCCAGCAGCTCAGTCCAGGGGAACACCGGGGAGCTGTTTTTT.

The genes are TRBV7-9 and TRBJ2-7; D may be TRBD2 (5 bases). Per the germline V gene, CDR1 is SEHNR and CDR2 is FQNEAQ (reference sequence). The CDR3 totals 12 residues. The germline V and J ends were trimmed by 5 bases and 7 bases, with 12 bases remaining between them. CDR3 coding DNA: TGTGCCAGCAGCCTCATGTCGGGAGAGCAGTACTTC. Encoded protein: CASSLMSGEQYF. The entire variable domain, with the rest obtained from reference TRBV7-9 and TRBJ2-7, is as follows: DTGVSQNPRHKITKRGQNVTFRCDPISEHNRLYWYRQTLGQGPEFLTYFQNEAQLEKSRLLSDRFSAERPKGSFSTLEIQRTEQGDSAMYLCASSLMSGEQYFGPGTRLTVT.

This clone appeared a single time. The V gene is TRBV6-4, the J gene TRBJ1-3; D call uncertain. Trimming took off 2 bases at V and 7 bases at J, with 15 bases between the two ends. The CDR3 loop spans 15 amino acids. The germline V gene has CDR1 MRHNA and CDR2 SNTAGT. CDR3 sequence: CASSDGRAHGNTIYF. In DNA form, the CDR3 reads TGTGCCAGCAGTGACGGGAGGGCACATGGGAACACCATATATTTT.

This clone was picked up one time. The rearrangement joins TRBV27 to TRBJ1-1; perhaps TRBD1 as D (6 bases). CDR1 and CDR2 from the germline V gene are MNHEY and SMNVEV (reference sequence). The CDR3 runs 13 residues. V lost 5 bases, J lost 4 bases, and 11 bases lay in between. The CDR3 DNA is TGTGCCAGCAGTGAACAGGGTGGCACTGAAGCTTTCTTT. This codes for CASSEQGGTEAFF.

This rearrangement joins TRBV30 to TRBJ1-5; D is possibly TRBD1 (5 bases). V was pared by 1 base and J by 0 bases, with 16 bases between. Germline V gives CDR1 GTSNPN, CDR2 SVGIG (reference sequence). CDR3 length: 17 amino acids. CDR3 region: CAWSGTRQTISNQPQHF. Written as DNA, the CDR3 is TGTGCCTGGAGTGGAACCCGACAGACCATTAGCAATCAGCCCCAGCATTTT.

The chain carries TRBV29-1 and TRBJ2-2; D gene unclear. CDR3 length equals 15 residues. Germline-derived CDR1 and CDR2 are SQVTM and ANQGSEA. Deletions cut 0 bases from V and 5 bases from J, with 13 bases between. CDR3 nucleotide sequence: TGCAGCGTTGAAGATCGAAACGGCGGTACCGGGGAGCTGTTTTTT. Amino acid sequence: CSVEDRNGGTGELFF.

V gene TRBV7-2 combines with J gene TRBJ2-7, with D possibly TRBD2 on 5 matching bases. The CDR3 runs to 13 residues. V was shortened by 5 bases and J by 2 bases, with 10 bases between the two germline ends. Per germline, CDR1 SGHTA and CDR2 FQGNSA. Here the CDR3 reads CASSNRDTYEQYF. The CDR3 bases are TGTGCCAGCAGCAACCGGGATACCTACGAGCAGTACTTC.

The CDR3 region is CASSAPGGGASGELFF. As DNA, the CDR3 is TGTGCCAGCAGCGCCCCCGGCGGGGGGGCCTCCGGGGAGCTGTTTTTT. The rearrangement uses TRBV9 and TRBJ2-2, with 9 positions matching TRBD2. This CDR3 has 16 amino acids. The V and J ends lost 3 bases and 6 bases, in that order; junction bases with no gene match: 9. CDR1 is SGDLS, CDR2 YYNGEE, per germline.

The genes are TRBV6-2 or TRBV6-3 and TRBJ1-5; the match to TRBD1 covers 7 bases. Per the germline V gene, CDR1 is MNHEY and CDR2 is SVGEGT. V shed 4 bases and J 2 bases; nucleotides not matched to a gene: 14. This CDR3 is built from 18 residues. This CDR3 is CASSSVTGSGWGNQPQHF. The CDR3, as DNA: TGTGCCAGCAGTTCCGTGACAGGGTCGGGGTGGGGCAATCAGCCCCAGCATTTT.

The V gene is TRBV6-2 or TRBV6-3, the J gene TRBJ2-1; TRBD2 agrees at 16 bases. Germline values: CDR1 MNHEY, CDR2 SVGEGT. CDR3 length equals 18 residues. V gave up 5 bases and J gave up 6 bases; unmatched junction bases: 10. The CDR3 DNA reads TGTGCCAGCAGTGACCCGGGACTAGCGGGGGGGCCACGCAATGAGCAGTTCTTC. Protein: CASSDPGLAGGPRNEQFF.

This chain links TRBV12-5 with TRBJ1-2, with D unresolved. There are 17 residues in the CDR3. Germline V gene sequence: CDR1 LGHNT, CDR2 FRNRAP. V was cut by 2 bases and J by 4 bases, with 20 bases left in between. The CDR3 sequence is CASGLPGERQLGYGYTF. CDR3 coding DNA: TGTGCTAGTGGTTTGCCCGGGGAGAGGCAACTAGGCTATGGCTACACCTTC. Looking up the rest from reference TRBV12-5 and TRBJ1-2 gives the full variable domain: DARVTQTPRHKVTEMGQEVTMRCQPILGHNTVFWYRQTMMQGLELLAYFRNRAPLDDSGMPKDRFSAEMPDATLATLKIQPSEPRDSAVYFCASGLPGERQLGYGYTFGSGTRLTVV.

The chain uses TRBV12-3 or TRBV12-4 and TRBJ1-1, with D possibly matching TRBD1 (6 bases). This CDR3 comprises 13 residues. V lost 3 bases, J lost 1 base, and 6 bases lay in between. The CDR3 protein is CASSLTGNTEAFF. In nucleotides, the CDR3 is TGTGCCAGCAGTTTGACAGGGAACACTGAAGCTTTCTTT.

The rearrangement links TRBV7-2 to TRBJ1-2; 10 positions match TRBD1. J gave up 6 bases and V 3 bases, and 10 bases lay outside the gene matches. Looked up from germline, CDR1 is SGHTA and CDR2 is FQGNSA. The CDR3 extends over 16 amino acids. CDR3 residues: CASSFVTGQGKDGYTF. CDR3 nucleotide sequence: TGTGCCAGCAGCTTTGTTACGGGACAGGGGAAAGATGGCTACACCTTC.

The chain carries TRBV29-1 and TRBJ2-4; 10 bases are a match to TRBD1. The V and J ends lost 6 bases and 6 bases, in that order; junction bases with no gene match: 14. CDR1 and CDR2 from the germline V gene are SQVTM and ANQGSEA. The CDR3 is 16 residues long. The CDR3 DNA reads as TGCAGCGTGGAGGACGGGACAGGGGTCTTCGGAAACATTCAGTACTTC. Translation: CSVEDGTGVFGNIQYF. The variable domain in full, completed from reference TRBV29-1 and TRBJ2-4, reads SAVISQKPSRDICQRGTSLTIQCQVDSQVTMMFWYRQQPGQSLTLIATANQGSEATYESGFVIDKFPISRPNLTFSTLTVSNMSPEDSSIYLCSVEDGTGVFGNIQYFGAGTRLSVL.

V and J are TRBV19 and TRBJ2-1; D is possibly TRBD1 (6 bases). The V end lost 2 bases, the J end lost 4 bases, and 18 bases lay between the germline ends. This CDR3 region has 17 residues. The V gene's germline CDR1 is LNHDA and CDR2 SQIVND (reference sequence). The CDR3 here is CASSIPSGQRVYNEQFF. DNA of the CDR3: TGTGCCAGTAGTATACCCTCAGGACAGAGGGTTTACAATGAGCAGTTCTTC.

The CDR3 region has the DNA TGTGCCAGCAGCTTGTCCGTGGGGGCGAACACTGAAGCTTTCTTT. Translation: CASSLSVGANTEAFF. The rearrangement links TRBV5-8 to TRBJ1-1; TRBD1 might be the D (6 bases). Trimming shortened V by 1 base and J by 1 base, and 11 bases separated the two germline ends. Germline lookup yields CDR1 SGHTS and CDR2 YDEGEE. The CDR3 loop spans 15 amino acids.

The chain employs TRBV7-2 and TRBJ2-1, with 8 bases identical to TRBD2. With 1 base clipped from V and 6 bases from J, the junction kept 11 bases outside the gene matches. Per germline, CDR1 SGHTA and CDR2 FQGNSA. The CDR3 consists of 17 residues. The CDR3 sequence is CASSLGFRGGRTNEQFF. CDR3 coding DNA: TGTGCCAGCAGCTTAGGCTTCAGGGGCGGGAGGACCAATGAGCAGTTCTTC.

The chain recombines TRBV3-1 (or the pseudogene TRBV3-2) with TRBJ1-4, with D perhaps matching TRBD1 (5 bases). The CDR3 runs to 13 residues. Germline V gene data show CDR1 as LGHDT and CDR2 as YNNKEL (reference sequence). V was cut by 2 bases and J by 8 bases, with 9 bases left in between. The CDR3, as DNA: TGTGCCAGCAGCCAACAGGGAGGCGAAAAACTGTTTTTT. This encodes CASSQQGGEKLFF.

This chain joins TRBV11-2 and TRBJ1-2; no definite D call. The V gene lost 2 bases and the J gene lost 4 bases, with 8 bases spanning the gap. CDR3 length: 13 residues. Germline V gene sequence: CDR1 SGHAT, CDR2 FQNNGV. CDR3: CASSLRGVYGYTF. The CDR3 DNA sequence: TGTGCCAGCAGCTTAAGAGGAGTCTATGGCTACACCTTC.